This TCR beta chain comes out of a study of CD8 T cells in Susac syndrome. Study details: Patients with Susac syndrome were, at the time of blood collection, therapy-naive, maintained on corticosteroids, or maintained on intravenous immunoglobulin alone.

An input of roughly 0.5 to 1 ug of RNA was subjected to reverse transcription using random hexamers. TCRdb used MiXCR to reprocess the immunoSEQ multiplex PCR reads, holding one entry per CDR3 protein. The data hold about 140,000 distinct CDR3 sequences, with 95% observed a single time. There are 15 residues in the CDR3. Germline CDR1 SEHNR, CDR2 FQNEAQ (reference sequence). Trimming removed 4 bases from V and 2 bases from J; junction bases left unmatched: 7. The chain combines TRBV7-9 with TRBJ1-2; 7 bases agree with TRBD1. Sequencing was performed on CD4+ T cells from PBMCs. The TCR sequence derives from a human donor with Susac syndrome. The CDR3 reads CASSSLGTDNYGYTF. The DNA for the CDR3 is TGTGCCAGCAGCTCACTTGGGACAGACAACTATGGCTACACCTTC. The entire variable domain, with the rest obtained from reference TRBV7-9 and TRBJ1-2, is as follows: DTGVSQNPRHKITKRGQNVTFRCDPISEHNRLYWYRQTLGQGPEFLTYFQNEAQLEKSRLLSDRFSAERPKGSFSTLEIQRTEQGDSAMYLCASSSLGTDNYGYTFGSGTRLTVV.